The subject of this entry is one T cell receptor (beta chain). The antigen is not known. Other nucleotide sequences from this sample produce the same CDR3. Specified time point: pre-treatment baseline. Response was assessed by RECIST 1.1 at 12 weeks, except a couple of rapid progressors. Prior systemic cancer therapy, immunosuppressant use and other active malignancies excluded patients. The sample originates from a study of blood T cell dynamics during melanoma immunotherapy. Study details: Standard first-line treatment here was pembrolizumab or nivolumab plus ipilimumab in metastatic melanoma. Study outcomes and limitations: At W3, later disease-control patients showed bifurcated PBMC repertoire changes, unlike progressors.

CDR3 size: 14 residues. Here immunoSEQ multiplex PCR was the method, and the copy in TCRdb shows in-frame clones only, minus some. Of 17,000 or so clones listed, 83% are singletons. This receptor was taken from a human donor with melanoma. The chain couples TRBV21-1 to TRBJ1-1. TRBV21-1 is a pseudogene locus. The specimen comprised blood, sampled from a patient treated with checkpoint blockade. The CDR3 nucleotides are TGTGCCAGCAGCAAAGTTCTGGGGGAGACTGAAGCTTTCTTT. Translating gives CASSKVLGETEAFF.